This T cell receptor beta chain was sequenced during a study of metastatic and nonmetastatic thyroid tumors (dated by TCRdb to the early 2020s). Background on the whole study: The researchers compared repertoires between peripheral blood samples and tumor or nodule tissue samples from patients with malignant or benign thyroid disease. Study-wide findings and limitations: TCR beta diversity was reported as significantly higher in malignant tumors than in benign nodules, in both blood and tumor samples.

Library preparation used PCR. Sequenced on an Illumina HiSeq 4000. The TCR beta-chain CDR3 region of each patient was profiled by high-throughput sequencing. In the source study's methods: A classifier to discriminate distant-metastatic papillary thyroid cancer patients was built from CDR3 differences across clinicopathological groups. To measure repertoire diversity the researchers used the Shannon index, while the Morisita-Horn index served to gauge how similar the tumor and blood repertoires were. The public reads were quality trimmed at Q25 with fastp and then assembled into clones with MiXCR by TCRdb, keeping productive beta chains. The V and J calls and clone size come from TCRdb's table, not from the authors' own analysis. The sample records approximately 34,000 clones, 16% of which are singletons. Around 3.7% of the sample is held by the ten biggest clonotypes. Including the terminal cysteine and phenylalanine, the CDR3 comprises 15 residues. The sequence is cut down to CDR3 DNA, 45 bases in frame from base 1. The V end gives up 4 bases and the J end 2 bases, leaving 4 bases in the junction not matched to a gene. In the germline V gene, CDR1 corresponds to SGDLS and CDR2 to YYNGEE.

This clone was detected ten times or more. Its antigen specificity is not known. Base qualities were left out, and no much larger clone turns up one base away. No treatment had been received by any patient before thyroid surgery. The study retrospectively analysed patient clinical samples collected from the early 2010s to the late 2010s using T-cell receptor beta sequencing. The receptor was derived from a female donor with papillary thyroid cancer or a benign thyroid nodule (not recorded which). Some clones in this sample may be carry-over from other donors' samples. Recombination joined TRBV9 with TRBJ2-5; 11 central bases correspond to TRBD1. The sequenced sample consisted of blood. For the CDR3, the sequence is CASSWGQGVQETQYF. The sequenced DNA: TGTGCCAGCAGCTGGGGACAGGGGGTTCAAGAGACCCAGTACTTC.